This T cell receptor (beta chain) came from a study of shared clonotypes between healthy human individuals. Regarding the study as a whole: Clonotypes not shared had lower generation probabilities than those common to all four donors. Larger estimated richness was generally recorded for naive subsets relative to memory subsets.

The V gene lost 5 bases and the J gene lost 0 bases, with 16 bases spanning the gap. Germline-derived CDR1 and CDR2 are MNHEY and SMNVEV (reference sequence). This CDR3 is built from 16 residues. The run depth of the assay was deep. TCRdb's table, derived via immunoSEQ multiplex PCR, lists solely in-frame clones and lacks some. The table includes 2 million to 2.5 million clones, about 93% detected once. As to this clone: The antigen is undetermined.

CD45RO-negative cells were positively selected for CCR7, leaving out terminally differentiated effector memory CD45RA+ cells. Each of the donors was a healthy adult who was HIV-negative and had not had a recent acute infection or vaccination. Sequenced sample: naive CD8+ T cells from PBMCs. The genes are TRBV27 and TRBJ1-1; D may be TRBD1 (5 bases). The TCR originated in a man younger than 35 in good health. Some clones in this sample may be carry-over from other donors' samples. This chain's CDR3 is CASSPGPGELNTEAFF. The DNA for the CDR3 is TGTGCCAGCAGTCCGGGACCGGGGGAGTTGAACACTGAAGCTTTCTTT.